This entry lists 28 T cell receptor beta chains sequenced from one sample in a study of cytomegalovirus exposure and HLA in healthy donors. The PCR employed 60 Vbeta primers together with 13 Jbeta primers. Sequencing used immunoSEQ multiplex PCR; TCRdb keeps in-frame clones, though not all of them. The table lists approximately 150,000 clones, 79% of them singletons. The material sequenced was PBMCs. These receptors were taken from a man aged 40-49 years in good health and CMV-seronegative.

This clone was recorded a few times. This sequence joins TRBV7-9 and TRBJ2-7, with D possibly matching TRBD2 (6 bases). The V end lost 5 bases, the J end lost 4 bases, and 18 bases lay between the germline ends. Per germline, CDR1 SEHNR and CDR2 FQNEAQ (reference sequence). The CDR3 sequence is 15 residues long. This chain's CDR3 is CASSERAGREYEQYF. The CDR3 nucleotides are TGTGCCAGCAGCGAAAGAGCGGGCAGGGAATACGAGCAGTACTTC. The variable domain in full, with the rest retrieved from reference TRBV7-9 and TRBJ2-7, is DTGVSQNPRHKITKRGQNVTFRCDPISEHNRLYWYRQTLGQGPEFLTYFQNEAQLEKSRLLSDRFSAERPKGSFSTLEIQRTEQGDSAMYLCASSERAGREYEQYFGPGTRLTVT.

The chain combines TRBV4-2 with TRBJ2-1; 7 bases agree with TRBD2. The CDR3 runs to 16 residues. Germline V CDR1 and CDR2: LGHNA, YNFKEQ. Germline trimming cut 0 bases from V and 4 bases from J; bases unmatched to any gene: 6. The CDR3 protein is CASSQDRTSAYNEQFF. The CDR3 coding sequence is TGTGCCAGCAGCCAAGATAGAACTAGCGCATACAATGAGCAGTTCTTC.

The CDR3 sequence: CSVGGIEDTQYF. The CDR3, as DNA: TGCAGCGTGGGCGGGATTGAAGATACGCAGTATTTT. J is TRBJ2-3 and V is TRBV29-1; possibly TRBD2 for D (6 bases). This CDR3 has 12 residues. The germline CDR1 and CDR2 sequences are SQVTM and ANQGSEA. V was shortened by 6 bases and J by 5 bases, with 12 bases between the two germline ends.

This clone has more than one count but fewer than ten. The chain employs TRBV29-1 and TRBJ2-7; 9 bases match TRBD1. This CDR3 contains 13 residues. Germline loops: CDR1 SQVTM, CDR2 ANQGSEA. The trim removed 5 bases at V and 3 bases at J, leaving 5 bases unmatched. CDR3: CSVTRDRVYEQYF. DNA for the CDR3: TGCAGCGTTACCCGGGACAGGGTCTACGAGCAGTACTTC.

The gene calls are TRBV21-1 and TRBJ2-2; the D call of TRBD2 is as the table states it, not checked on the DNA. TRBV21-1 is tagged as a pseudogene. The CDR3 runs 13 residues. The CDR3 DNA reads as TGTGCCAGCAGCAATCAGCGGATCGGGGAGCTGTTTTTT. It codes for CASSNQRIGELFF.

J is TRBJ2-5 and V is TRBV2; tentative D call: TRBD1 (6 bases). Per the germline V gene, CDR1 is SNHLY and CDR2 is FYNNEI. The CDR3 is made up of 12 amino acids. Between the trimmed V and J ends, which lost 3 bases and 11 bases, there was a span of 13 bases. CDR3 sequence reads: CASSDRGPTQYF. CDR3 bases: TGTGCCAGCAGTGACAGGGGCCCGACGCAGTACTTC. Based on the CDR3 plus reference TRBV2 and TRBJ2-5, the full variable domain is EPEVTQTPSHQVTQMGQEVILRCVPISNHLYFYWYRQILGQKVEFLVSFYNNEISEKSEIFDDQFSVERPDGSNFTLKIRSTKLEDSAMYFCASSDRGPTQYFGPGTRLLVL.

The chain employs TRBV27 and TRBJ2-3; 7 bases line up with TRBD2. Germline V CDR1 and CDR2: MNHEY, SMNVEV (reference sequence). V lost 5 bases to trimming and J lost 0 bases; unmatched junction nucleotides: 8. This CDR3 is 16 amino acids long. CDR3 sequence reads: CASSVASGTSTDTQYF. The CDR3 DNA is TGTGCCAGCAGTGTGGCTAGCGGTACTAGCACAGATACGCAGTATTTT.

The chain is built from TRBV27 and TRBJ2-7; TRBD1 aligns across 7 bases. This CDR3 spans 13 amino acids. With 4 bases clipped from V and 6 bases from J, the junction kept 6 bases outside the gene matches. From germline, CDR1 is MNHEY and CDR2 SMNVEV (reference sequence). For the CDR3, the DNA is TGTGCCAGCAGTTCGACAGGGTTCGGCGAGCAGTACTTC. Encoded protein: CASSSTGFGEQYF.

This clone turned up a few times. The J gene is TRBJ2-7, the V gene TRBV7-2; 7 bases are a match to TRBD2. The trim removed 5 bases at V and 3 bases at J, leaving 4 bases unmatched. Germline CDR1 reads SGHTA; CDR2 reads FQGNSA. The CDR3 sequence is 13 residues long. The CDR3 region is CASSRGGGYEQYF. The DNA for the CDR3 is TGTGCCAGCAGCCGCGGGGGAGGCTACGAGCAGTACTTC.

The chain employs TRBV19 and TRBJ2-2; 8 nucleotides line up with TRBD2. This CDR3 spans 14 amino acids. V shed 5 bases and J 6 bases; nucleotides not matched to a gene: 5. Germline V gene sequence: CDR1 LNHDA, CDR2 SQIVND (reference sequence). DNA for the CDR3: TGTGCCAGTAGTGTTACGGGGGGGGCCGGGGAGCTGTTTTTT. Its protein is CASSVTGGAGELFF.

The genes are TRBV5-1 and TRBJ1-4, with TRBD1 matching over 9 bases. Looked up from germline, CDR1 is SGHRS and CDR2 is YFSETQ. This CDR3 has 17 residues. After removal of 0 bases from V and 8 bases from J, the junction contained 11 bases not matched to a gene. CDR3 DNA sequence: TGCGCCAGCAGCTTGGGAGGTCAGGGACAGGGTCGAGAAAAACTGTTTTTT. This sequence encodes CASSLGGQGQGREKLFF.

V is TRBV5-5 and J is TRBJ2-7; D may be TRBD2 (5 bases). The CDR3 extends over 12 amino acids. Germline values: CDR1 SGHKS, CDR2 YYEKEE (reference sequence). V lost 7 bases, J lost 7 bases, and 15 bases lay in between. The CDR3 DNA follows: TGTGCCAGCGCGGATGGACTTCAGGAGCAGTACTTC. This sequence encodes CASADGLQEQYF.

This chain links TRBV29-1 with TRBJ2-7, with D possibly matching TRBD1 (5 bases). V lost 4 bases and J lost 2, with 12 bases in between. Looked up from germline, CDR1 is SQVTM and CDR2 is ANQGSEA. This CDR3 has 13 residues. The CDR3: CSVVGQGTYEQYF. CDR3 nucleotides: TGCAGCGTTGTGGGTCAGGGAACCTACGAGCAGTACTTC.

The V call is TRBV2, the J call TRBJ2-5; D might be TRBD2 (6 bases). The germline V gene has CDR1 SNHLY and CDR2 FYNNEI. The germline V and J ends were trimmed by 8 bases and 5 bases, with 12 bases remaining between them. This CDR3 is built from 12 residues. The CDR3 loop is CASGGELETQYF. The CDR3 DNA follows: TGTGCCAGCGGAGGGGAACTGGAGACCCAGTACTTC. The variable domain in full, completed from reference TRBV2 and TRBJ2-5, reads EPEVTQTPSHQVTQMGQEVILRCVPISNHLYFYWYRQILGQKVEFLVSFYNNEISEKSEIFDDQFSVERPDGSNFTLKIRSTKLEDSAMYFCASGGELETQYFGPGTRLLVL.

This chain connects TRBV6-1 to TRBJ2-1, with D possibly being TRBD2 (5 bases). CDR3 size: 14 residues. Germline values: CDR1 MNHNS, CDR2 SASEGT. V lost 6 bases and J 5 bases, leaving 14 bases between the germline ends. The CDR3 DNA reads TGTGCCAGCAGACGGCTAGCTTACGACAATGAGCAGTTCTTC. This gives the protein CASRRLAYDNEQFF.

The chain employs TRBV10-3 and TRBJ2-7; 10 bases agree with TRBD1. CDR3 length: 13 amino acids. The J segment lost 2 bases and the V segment lost 8 bases, leaving 3 bases of the junction unmatched. The germline V gene has CDR1 ENHRY and CDR2 SYGVKD. The CDR3 DNA follows: TGTGCCATCCCCGGACAGGGGGCCTACGAGCAGTACTTC. It is translated as CAIPGQGAYEQYF.

The rearrangement joins TRBV5-1 to TRBJ2-7, with a weak D call TRBD2 (5 bases). The CDR3 loop spans 16 amino acids. Trimming took off 0 bases at V and 3 bases at J, with 16 bases between the two ends. The germline V gene encodes CDR1 SGHRS and CDR2 YFSETQ. CDR3 DNA: TGCGCCAGCAGCTTGGCCGGTCGGACTCCGAACTACGAGCAGTACTTC. Its protein product is CASSLAGRTPNYEQYF.

V gene TRBV19 combines with J gene TRBJ2-2; 10 nucleotides align to TRBD2. Germline V lookup: CDR1 LNHDA, CDR2 SQIVND (reference sequence). The V gene end was trimmed by 3 bases and the J gene end by 7 bases; junction bases not matched to a gene: 5. The CDR3 totals 15 residues. In nucleotides, the CDR3 is TGTGCCAGTAGTATTAGCGGGGGGTTAGTCGGGGAGCTGTTTTTT. Translated: CASSISGGLVGELFF.

The chain has TRBV7-9 and TRBJ2-1; weak D call: TRBD1 (5 bases). V lost 2 bases and J lost 9, with 17 bases in between. The CDR3 is made up of 15 amino acids. Per the germline V gene, CDR1 is SEHNR and CDR2 is FQNEAQ (reference sequence). This chain's CDR3 is CASSLRSGRVVEQFF. The CDR3 nucleotides read TGTGCCAGCAGCTTAAGGTCGGGCAGGGTGGTTGAGCAGTTCTTC.

This rearrangement joins TRBV7-9 to TRBJ2-5; TRBD1 might be the D (6 bases). The J call may be faulty, since TRBJ2-7 better matches the DNA end. The length of the CDR3 is 16 residues. Germline V gives CDR1 SEHNR, CDR2 FQNEAQ (reference sequence). CDR3 in amino acids: CASSGRGAGAAYEQYF. The CDR3 DNA reads TGTGCCAGCAGCGGGAGAGGGGCAGGGGCGGCGTACGAGCAGTACTTC.

The chain combines TRBV28 with TRBJ1-2, with D uncertain. Per the germline V gene, CDR1 is MDHEN and CDR2 is SYDVKM. The ends were cut back, 3 bases at V and 3 bases at J, with 8 bases in the middle. The CDR3 is made up of 13 amino acids. The CDR3 spells CASSFTSDYGYTF. CDR3 coding DNA: TGTGCCAGCAGTTTCACGTCAGACTATGGCTACACCTTC.

J is TRBJ2-4 and V is TRBV29-1, with 9 bases aligning to TRBD1. The V and J ends lost 4 bases and 12 bases, in that order; junction bases with no gene match: 10. The CDR3 spans 13 residues. Germline V gene sequence: CDR1 SQVTM, CDR2 ANQGSEA. The CDR3 is CSVVRQGDSGQYF. The DNA of the CDR3 is TGCAGCGTTGTTCGACAGGGGGATTCGGGTCAGTACTTC.

The chain joins TRBV12-2 to TRBJ2-5; the table assigns TRBD1, which was not confirmed against the DNA. TRBV12-2 is an annotated pseudogene. The CDR3 totals 15 residues. CDR3 in DNA: TGTGCAAGTCGCTTAGCTGGACAGGGCGGAGAGACCCAGTACTTC. Translation: CASRLAGQGGETQYF.

The chain couples TRBV4-3 to TRBJ2-1; possibly TRBD2 for D (6 bases). Trimming pared 0 bases from V and 3 bases from J, leaving 15 bases between. The CDR3 length is 17 residues. Germline CDR1 is LGHNA and CDR2 is YSLEER. CDR3 bases: TGCGCCAGCAGCCAAGATCAGGGTTGGGAGGTCTACAATGAGCAGTTCTTC. Its protein is CASSQDQGWEVYNEQFF.

The table lists this clone with a count of one. This chain connects TRBV27 to TRBJ2-4; 7 positions agree with TRBD1. J gave up 8 bases and V 8 bases, and 9 bases lay outside the gene matches. This CDR3 contains 13 residues. Germline V gives CDR1 MNHEY, CDR2 SMNVEV (reference sequence). CDR3 protein: CASGQVTGDIQYF. CDR3 nucleotide sequence: TGTGCCAGCGGACAAGTAACAGGGGACATTCAGTACTTC.

The V gene is TRBV15, the J gene TRBJ2-5, with 8 bases aligning to TRBD2. CDR3 length equals 15 residues. Germline lookup yields CDR1 LNHNV and CDR2 YYDKDF (reference sequence). The ends lost 9 bases at V and 4 bases at J; junction bases unmatched: 13. This CDR3 is CATAMKGAGVETQYF. The CDR3 DNA sequence: TGTGCCACTGCGATGAAGGGAGCGGGAGTAGAGACCCAGTACTTC.

This chain links TRBV2 with TRBJ2-7; the match to TRBD2 covers 8 bases. Germline-derived CDR1 and CDR2 are SNHLY and FYNNEI. The CDR3 is 14 residues long. J gave up 2 bases and V 8 bases, and 8 bases lay outside the gene matches. The CDR3 nucleotides read TGTGCCAGCTACGCAAGCGGGAGAGCCTACGAGCAGTACTTC. Protein sequence: CASYASGRAYEQYF. Full variable domain (remainder filled in from reference TRBV2 and TRBJ2-7): EPEVTQTPSHQVTQMGQEVILRCVPISNHLYFYWYRQILGQKVEFLVSFYNNEISEKSEIFDDQFSVERPDGSNFTLKIRSTKLEDSAMYFCASYASGRAYEQYFGPGTRLTVT.

A remark on this clone: At one boundary the junction diverges from the germline segment, which might be a read error. V is TRBV7-9 and J is TRBJ2-7; 8 nucleotides align to TRBD1. The CDR3 length is 16 residues. CDR1 and CDR2 from the germline V gene are SEHNR and FQNEAQ (reference sequence). The CDR3 loop is CSSSLVGAGGVYEQYF. The DNA of the CDR3 is TGTTCCAGCAGCTTAGTTGGGGCAGGGGGCGTTTACGAGCAGTACTTC.